The entry below gives a single T cell receptor (beta chain) sequence along with its context. Its antigen is not identified. The entry originates in a study of monozygotic twins with inflammatory bowel disease. The study, taken as a whole, reports: Limited statistical power may explain no repertoire similarity difference between concordant and discordant twins.

In germline, CDR1 is MNHEY, CDR2 SMNVEV (reference sequence). The length of the CDR3 is 15 residues. With the 5' RACE reads reprocessed, TCRdb shows one record per CDR3 protein and no DNA. The table lists 400,000 to 500,000 distinct CDR3 sequences, with 2.4% in the top ten. V usage is TRBV27 and J usage is TRBJ1-2; TCRdb outputs TRBD1, but without DNA this stays unchecked. The sequence was obtained from a human donor with ulcerative colitis or Crohn's disease, or a healthy co-twin of an affected twin (not recorded which). Material: blood. CDR3 protein: CASSSAGQGTSGYTF.